This TCR beta chain stems from a study of neurological immune-mediated disorders. Study-wide results and caveats: CDR3 amino acid sequences of expanded clones were not shared across subjects, a result suggesting private repertoires in all groups. HTLV-1-associated myelopathy led in TCR clonal expansion, while multiple sclerosis ranked lowest, below healthy controls.

V gave up 5 bases and J gave up 3 bases, with 17 bases separating them. The CDR3 is 15 amino acids. Germline assignment: CDR1 SGHTA and CDR2 FQGNSA. Ten or more counts support this clonotype. Its antigen is still unknown. cDNA was made by 5'RACE with 10-nucleotide random UMIs. Each CDR3 protein gets one entry after TCRdb re-called the 5' RACE reads with MiXCR. This table has some 28,000 distinct CDR3 sequences, more than 10% appearing once. The sample taken for sequencing was PBMCs. The receptor comes from a man aged 60-69 years in good health. V gene TRBV7-2 combines with J gene TRBJ2-7; D may be TRBD1 (6 bases). CDR3: CASSLSRGNYYEQYF. The CDR3 DNA reads as TGTGCCAGCAGCCTCTCCAGGGGAAATTACTACGAGCAGTACTTC.